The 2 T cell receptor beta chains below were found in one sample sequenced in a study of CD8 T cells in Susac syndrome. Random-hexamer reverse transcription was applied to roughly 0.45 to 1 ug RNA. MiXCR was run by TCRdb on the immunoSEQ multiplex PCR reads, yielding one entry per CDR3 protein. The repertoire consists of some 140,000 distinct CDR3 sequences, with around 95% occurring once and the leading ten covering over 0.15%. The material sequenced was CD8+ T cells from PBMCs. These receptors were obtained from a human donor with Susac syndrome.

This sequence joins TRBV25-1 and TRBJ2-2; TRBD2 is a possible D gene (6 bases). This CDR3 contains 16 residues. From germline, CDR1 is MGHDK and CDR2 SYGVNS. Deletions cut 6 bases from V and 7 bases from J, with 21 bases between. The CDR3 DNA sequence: TGTGCCAGCAGCGCTTTCGGGGGAGTAGATGGCGGGGAGCTGTTTTTT. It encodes CASSAFGGVDGGELFF.

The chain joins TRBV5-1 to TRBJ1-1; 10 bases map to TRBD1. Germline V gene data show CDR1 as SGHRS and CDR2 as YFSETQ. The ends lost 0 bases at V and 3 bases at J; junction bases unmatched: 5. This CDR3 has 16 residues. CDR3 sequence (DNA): TGCGCCAGCAGCTTGGGACAGGGGGCTGTAGACACTGAAGCTTTCTTT. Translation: CASSLGQGAVDTEAFF.